This T cell receptor beta chain was sequenced during a study of blood T cell repertoires in COVID-19. Overall study: PBMCs, B-cell-depleted T cells, or T cells provided the cDNA or gDNA that made up the material.

V lost 4 bases and J 2 bases, leaving 13 bases between the germline ends. This CDR3 spans 14 amino acids. In germline, CDR1 is SGDLS, CDR2 YYNGEE. The repertoire was sequenced with immunoSEQ multiplex PCR; TCRdb's copy has only in-frame clones and lacks some. The top ten clones hold about 2.5% of a sample with more than 100,000 clones, 80% to 90% of them seen once. Sequenced: peripheral blood. The V gene is TRBV9, the J gene TRBJ2-7; D is perhaps TRBD2 (5 bases). The clonotype comes from a man aged 45-65 years with active COVID-19. The CDR3 nucleotides read TGTGCCAGCAGCCTTATTGACGGGGCCTACGAGCAGTACTTC. This codes for CASSLIDGAYEQYF.